This T cell receptor (beta chain) was captured in a study of beta chain features in type 1 diabetes listed by TCRdb under 2018. For the wider study: Patients and healthy donors did not differ in mean age, gender distribution, total cell number or subset yield. In the study, recently diagnosed type 1 diabetes patients and matched healthy donors were compared on the TCRB repertoires of their sorted circulating CD4+ T cell subsets. A total of over 95,000,000 sorted cells were examined across all samples, and RNA yield correlated strongly with the number of cells per subset. Regulatory and stem cell-like memory subsets were isolated from only 8 patients and roughly eight healthy donors, whereas naive and central memory subsets came from all 30 or so donors. The full study reports these points: At VDJ recombination sites, patients with type 1 diabetes made fewer insertions and deleted more nucleotides, a pattern implying thymic rearrangement abnormalities. The naive, central memory and regulatory TCRB repertoires appeared to resemble one another more closely among patients than among healthy donors. Because cDNA was sequenced instead of genomic DNA, highly expressing activated cells could be over-represented, though the groups showed no difference in activation or CD3 levels. Only small numbers of individuals were included in the HLA sub-analyses, which left unresolved whether HLA type had any influence on TCRB rearrangement. In all four CD4+ subsets, TCRB CDR3 length was moderately but significantly shorter in type 1 diabetes patients. Shorter templates might have been favored by PCR, but patient and control samples were amplified and corrected together, so both groups would have been affected equally by any skew.

Each donor gave one peripheral blood draw, averaging roughly 100 mL, which was collected into heparinised tubes. A BD FACSAria II and a panel including CD45RO, CCR7, CD25, CD127, CD95 and CD27 were used to sort naive, central memory, regulatory and stem cell-like memory CD4+ T cells. A purity above 98% was achieved for all sorted populations. Right away, PBMCs were isolated by Lymphoprep density gradient centrifugation and were stained directly, with no culture step. So that batch effects would be minimized, each experiment stained and sorted samples in pairs, pairing one healthy donor with one patient. Comments on this clone: Its antigen has not been determined. The sample holds no much larger clone one base away, and base qualities are not on file.

The High Capacity cDNA Reverse Transcription Kit was used to reverse transcribe all of the isolated RNA, meaning that expressed TCRB transcripts were what got sequenced. Deep immunoSEQ sequencing was performed on naive, central memory and regulatory T cell samples, with an average of about 3.6 million total reads per sample. Sorted cells were lysed in RLT buffer and RNA was extracted with DNase-treated RNeasy Micro or Mini kits, depending on cell number. Each cell subset was processed on its own to prevent cross-contamination, while patient and healthy donor samples were processed together. Using the immunoSEQ multiplex PCR, TCRB sequences were amplified from cDNA into 87-bp fragments spanning the CDR3 region. The amplicons were sequenced using the Illumina HiSeq platform. For the original study's pipeline: PCR bias was computationally corrected using synthetic template baselines, reads within Hamming distance 2 were collapsed, and singletons that could not be merged were discarded. By aligning reads against IMGT, V, D and J genes, CDR3 length, and insertions or deletions at six rearrangement sites were assigned. Clonotype counts were normalized to sorted cell number within each subset before computing true diversity and Gini coefficients with the tcR R package. The overlap coefficient, calculated on TCRB nucleotide sequences, was used to measure repertoire sharing. Not all clones reach the TCRdb copy of this immuneACCESS table, which keeps in-frame sequences only. Checked studies attribute under half of the gap to unresolved V genes and leave the rest unexplained. Clone size and the V and J calls come from that table; the DNA yielded D and trimming. The sample table records about 200,000 clones; 9.5% to 13% of these occur just once. The ten largest make up 1% to 1.5% of the sample.

The sequenced material came from central memory CD4+ T cells from blood. The TCR sequence derives from a man between 18 and 35 years old in good health.

The DNA is as follows: TGTGCCAGCAGCCTCCCGGGACATACCTACGAGCAGTACTTC. Its protein is CASSLPGHTYEQYF. Recombination connected TRBV5-6 to TRBJ2-7; a tentative D call is TRBD1 (6 bases match). The CDR3 contains 14 residues, cysteine and phenylalanine counted. Only the CDR3 DNA is retained, 42 bases long and in frame from the first base. From a lookup of the germline V gene, CDR1 and CDR2 are SGHDT and YYEEEE. V is clipped by 4 bases and J by 2 bases, and the sequence between their germline boundaries is 13 bases long.